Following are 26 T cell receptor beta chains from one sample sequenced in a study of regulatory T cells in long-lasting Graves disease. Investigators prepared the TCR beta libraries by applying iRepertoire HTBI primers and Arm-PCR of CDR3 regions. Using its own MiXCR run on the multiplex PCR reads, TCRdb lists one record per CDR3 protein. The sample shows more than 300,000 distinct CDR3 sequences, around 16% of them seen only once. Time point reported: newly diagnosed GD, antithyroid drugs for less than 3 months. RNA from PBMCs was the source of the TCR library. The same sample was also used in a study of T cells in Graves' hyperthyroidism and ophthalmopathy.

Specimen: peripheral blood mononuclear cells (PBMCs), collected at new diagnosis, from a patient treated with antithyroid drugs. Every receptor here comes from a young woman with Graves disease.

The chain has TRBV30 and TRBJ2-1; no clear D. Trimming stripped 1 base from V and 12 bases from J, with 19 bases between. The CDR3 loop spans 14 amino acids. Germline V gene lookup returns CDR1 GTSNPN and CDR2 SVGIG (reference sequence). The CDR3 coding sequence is TGTGCCTGGAGTGGGCGGCCACGCCTTTATCTGCAGTTCTTC. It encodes CAWSGRPRLYLQFF.

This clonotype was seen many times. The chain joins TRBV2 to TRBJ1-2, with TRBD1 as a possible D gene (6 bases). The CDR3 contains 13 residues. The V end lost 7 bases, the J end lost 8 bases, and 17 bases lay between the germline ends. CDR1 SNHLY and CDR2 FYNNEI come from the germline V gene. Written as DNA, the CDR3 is TGTGCCAGCAACACTTGGACAGCCTCGGGCTACACCTTC. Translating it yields CASNTWTASGYTF.

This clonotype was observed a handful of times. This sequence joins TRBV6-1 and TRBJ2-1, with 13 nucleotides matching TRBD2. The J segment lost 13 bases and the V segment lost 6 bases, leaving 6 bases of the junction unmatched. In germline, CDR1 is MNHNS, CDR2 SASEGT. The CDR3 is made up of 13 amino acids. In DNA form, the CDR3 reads TGTGCCAGCAGCTCGGGACTAGCGGGGAGACAGTTCTTC. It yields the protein CASSSGLAGRQFF.

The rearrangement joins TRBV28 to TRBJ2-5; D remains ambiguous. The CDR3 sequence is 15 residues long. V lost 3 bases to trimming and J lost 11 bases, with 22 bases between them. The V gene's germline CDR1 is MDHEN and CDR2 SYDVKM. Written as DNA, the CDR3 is TGTGCCAGCAGTTTCTCGTTGATCGCAAGAGGAGCGCAGTACTTC. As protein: CASSFSLIARGAQYF.

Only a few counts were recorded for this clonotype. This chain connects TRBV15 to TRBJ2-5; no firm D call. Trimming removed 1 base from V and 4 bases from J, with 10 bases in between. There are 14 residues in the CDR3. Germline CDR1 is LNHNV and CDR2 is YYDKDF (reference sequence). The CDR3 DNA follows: TGTGCCACCAGCAGAGTAGGACCCGGAGAGACCCAGTACTTC. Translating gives CATSRVGPGETQYF.

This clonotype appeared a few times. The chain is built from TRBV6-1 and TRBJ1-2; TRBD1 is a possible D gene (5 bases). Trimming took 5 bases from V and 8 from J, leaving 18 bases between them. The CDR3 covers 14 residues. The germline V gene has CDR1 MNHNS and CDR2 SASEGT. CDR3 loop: CASSTPGGFGGYTF. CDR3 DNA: TGTGCCAGCAGTACCCCCGGGGGGTTCGGGGGCTACACCTTC.

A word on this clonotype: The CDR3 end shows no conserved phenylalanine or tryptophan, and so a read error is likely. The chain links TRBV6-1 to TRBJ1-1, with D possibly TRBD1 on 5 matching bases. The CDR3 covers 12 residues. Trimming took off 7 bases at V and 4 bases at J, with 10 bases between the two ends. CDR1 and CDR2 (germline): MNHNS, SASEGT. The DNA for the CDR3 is TGTGCCAGCACGGGGGGAGGCACTGAAGCTTTCTCT. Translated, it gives CASTGGGTEAFS.

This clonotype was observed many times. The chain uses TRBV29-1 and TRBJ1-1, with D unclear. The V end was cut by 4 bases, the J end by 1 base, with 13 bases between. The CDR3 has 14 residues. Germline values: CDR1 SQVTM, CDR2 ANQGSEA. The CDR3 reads CSVGPGSGNTEAFF. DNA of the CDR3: TGCAGCGTTGGGCCCGGATCTGGGAACACTGAAGCTTTCTTT.

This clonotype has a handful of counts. For the CDR3, the DNA is TGTGCCAGCAGCTTAGACCAAGCGGGCTACACCTTC. Protein: CASSLDQAGYTF. The chain couples TRBV7-9 to TRBJ1-2; D gene uncertain. V was trimmed by 1 base and J by 8 bases, leaving 8 bases between them. This CDR3 spans 12 amino acids. Germline assignment: CDR1 SEHNR and CDR2 FQNEAQ (reference sequence). Full variable domain (outside the CDR3, taken from reference TRBV7-9 and TRBJ1-2): DTGVSQNPRHKITKRGQNVTFRCDPISEHNRLYWYRQTLGQGPEFLTYFQNEAQLEKSRLLSDRFSAERPKGSFSTLEIQRTEQGDSAMYLCASSLDQAGYTFGSGTRLTVV.

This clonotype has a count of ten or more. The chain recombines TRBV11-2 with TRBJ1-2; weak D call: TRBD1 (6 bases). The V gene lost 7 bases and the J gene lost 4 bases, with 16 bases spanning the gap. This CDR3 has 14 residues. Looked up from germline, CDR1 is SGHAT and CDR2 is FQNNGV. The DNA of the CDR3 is TGTGCCAGCAACTCTTGGGGGGGCGGCTATGGCTACACCTTC. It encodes CASNSWGGGYGYTF.

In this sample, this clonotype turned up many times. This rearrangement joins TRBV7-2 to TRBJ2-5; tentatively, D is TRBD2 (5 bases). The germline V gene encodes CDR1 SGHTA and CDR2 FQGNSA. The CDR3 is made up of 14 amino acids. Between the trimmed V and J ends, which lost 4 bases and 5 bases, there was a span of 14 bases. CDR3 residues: CASSSRRAGETQYF. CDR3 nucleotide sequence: TGTGCCAGCAGCTCCCGGCGGGCGGGTGAGACCCAGTACTTC.

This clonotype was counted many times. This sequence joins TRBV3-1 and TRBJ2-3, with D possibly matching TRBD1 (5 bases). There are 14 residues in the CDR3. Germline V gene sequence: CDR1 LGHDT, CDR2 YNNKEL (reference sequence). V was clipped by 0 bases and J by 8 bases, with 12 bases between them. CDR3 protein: CASSQDTGRGTQYF. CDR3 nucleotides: TGTGCCAGCAGCCAAGATACGGGTAGGGGTACGCAGTATTTT.

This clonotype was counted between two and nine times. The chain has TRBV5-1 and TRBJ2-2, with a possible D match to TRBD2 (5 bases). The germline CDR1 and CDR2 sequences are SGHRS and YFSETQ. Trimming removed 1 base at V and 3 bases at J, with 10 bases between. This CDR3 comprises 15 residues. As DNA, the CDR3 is TGCGCCAGCAGCTTGACGGTGGGAGACACCGGGGAGCTGTTTTTT. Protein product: CASSLTVGDTGELFF.

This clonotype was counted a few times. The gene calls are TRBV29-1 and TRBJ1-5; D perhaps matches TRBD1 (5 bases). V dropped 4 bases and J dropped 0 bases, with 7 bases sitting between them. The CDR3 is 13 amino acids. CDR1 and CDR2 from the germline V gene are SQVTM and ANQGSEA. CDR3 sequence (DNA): TGCAGCGTTGCCGGGACTAGCAATCAGCCCCAGCATTTT. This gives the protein CSVAGTSNQPQHF.

CDR3 nucleotide sequence: TGTGCCAGCAGGTCGAGGGGGGCCCCTAATTCACCCCTCCACTTT. Translating it yields CASRSRGAPNSPLHF. This chain connects TRBV11-2 to TRBJ1-6; D possibly corresponds to TRBD1 (6 bases). This CDR3 contains 15 residues. The germline V gene has CDR1 SGHAT and CDR2 FQNNGV. V was shortened by 6 bases and J by 6 bases, with 15 bases between the two germline ends. Variable domain in full (rest from reference TRBV11-2 and TRBJ1-6): EAGVAQSPRYKIIEKRQSVAFWCNPISGHATLYWYQQILGQGPKLLIQFQNNGVVDDSQLPKDRFSAERLKGVDSTLKIQPAKLEDSAVYLCASRSRGAPNSPLHFGNGTRLTVT.

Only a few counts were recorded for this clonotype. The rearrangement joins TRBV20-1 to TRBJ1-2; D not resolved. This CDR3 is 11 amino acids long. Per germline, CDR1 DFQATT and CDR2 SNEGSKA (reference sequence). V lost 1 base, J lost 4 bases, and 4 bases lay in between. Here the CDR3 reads CSARVTYGYTF. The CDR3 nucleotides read TGCAGTGCTAGAGTCACCTATGGCTACACCTTC.

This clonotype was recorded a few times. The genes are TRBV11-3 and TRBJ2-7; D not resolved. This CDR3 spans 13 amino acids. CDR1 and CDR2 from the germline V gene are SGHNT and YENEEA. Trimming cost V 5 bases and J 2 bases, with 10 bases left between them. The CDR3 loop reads CASSPDSTYEQYF. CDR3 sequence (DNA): TGTGCCAGCAGCCCCGACTCTACCTACGAGCAGTACTTC.

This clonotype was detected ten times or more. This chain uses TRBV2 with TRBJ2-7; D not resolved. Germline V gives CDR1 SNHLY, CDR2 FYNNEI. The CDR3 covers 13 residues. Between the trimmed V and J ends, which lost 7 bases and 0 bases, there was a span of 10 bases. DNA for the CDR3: TGTGCCAGCACCGTCACAGCCTCCTACGAGCAGTACTTC. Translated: CASTVTASYEQYF. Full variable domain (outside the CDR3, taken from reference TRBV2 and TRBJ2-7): EPEVTQTPSHQVTQMGQEVILRCVPISNHLYFYWYRQILGQKVEFLVSFYNNEISEKSEIFDDQFSVERPDGSNFTLKIRSTKLEDSAMYFCASTVTASYEQYFGPGTRLTVT.

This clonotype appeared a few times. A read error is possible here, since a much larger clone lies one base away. The DNA for the CDR3 is TGCAGTGCTATAGCAAGAAAGGGGGCCACCTACGAGCGGTACTTC. The encoded protein is CSAIARKGATYERYF. The chain links TRBV20-1 to TRBJ2-7; 7 bases are shared with TRBD1. Germline values: CDR1 DFQATT, CDR2 SNEGSKA (reference sequence). There are 15 residues in the CDR3.

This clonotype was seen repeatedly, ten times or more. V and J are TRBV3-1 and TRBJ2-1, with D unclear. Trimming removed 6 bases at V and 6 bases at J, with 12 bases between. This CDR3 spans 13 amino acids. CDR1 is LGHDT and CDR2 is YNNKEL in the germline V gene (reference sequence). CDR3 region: CASSPLYGNEQFF. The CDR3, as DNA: TGTGCCAGCAGTCCCCTTTATGGCAATGAGCAGTTCTTC.

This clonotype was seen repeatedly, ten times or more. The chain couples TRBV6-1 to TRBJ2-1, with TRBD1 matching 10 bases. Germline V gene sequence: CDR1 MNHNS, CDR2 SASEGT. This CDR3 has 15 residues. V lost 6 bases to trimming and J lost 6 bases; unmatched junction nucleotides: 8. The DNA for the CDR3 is TGTGCCAGCAGCCCGGGACAGGGGAGGCCCAATGAGCAGTTCTTC. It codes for CASSPGQGRPNEQFF.

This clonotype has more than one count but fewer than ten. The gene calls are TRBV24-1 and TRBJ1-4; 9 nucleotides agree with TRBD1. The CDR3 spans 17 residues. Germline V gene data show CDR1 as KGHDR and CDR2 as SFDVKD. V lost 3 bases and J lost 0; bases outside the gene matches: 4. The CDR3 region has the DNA TGTGCCACCAGTGATGGGGGACAGGGCGCAACTAATGAAAAACTGTTTTTT. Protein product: CATSDGGQGATNEKLFF.

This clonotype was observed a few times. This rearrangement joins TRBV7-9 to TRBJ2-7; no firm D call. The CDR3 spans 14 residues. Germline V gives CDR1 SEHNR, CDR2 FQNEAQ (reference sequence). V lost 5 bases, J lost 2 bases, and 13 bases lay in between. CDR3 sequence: CASSPKENTYEQYF. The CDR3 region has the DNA TGTGCCAGCAGCCCTAAAGAGAATACCTACGAGCAGTACTTC.

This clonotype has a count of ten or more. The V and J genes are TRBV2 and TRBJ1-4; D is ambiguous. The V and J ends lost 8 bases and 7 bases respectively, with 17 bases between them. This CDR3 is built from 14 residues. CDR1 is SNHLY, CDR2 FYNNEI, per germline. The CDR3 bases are TGTGCCAGCGGAGGTGGCATCCTGGGTGAAAAACTGTTTTTT. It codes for CASGGGILGEKLFF.

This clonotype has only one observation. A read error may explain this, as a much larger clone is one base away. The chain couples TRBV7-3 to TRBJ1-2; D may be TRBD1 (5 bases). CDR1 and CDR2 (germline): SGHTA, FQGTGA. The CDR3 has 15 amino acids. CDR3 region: CASSGNAGDSYGCTF. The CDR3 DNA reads TGTGCCAGCAGCGGAAACGCGGGGGACTCCTATGGCTGCACCTTC.

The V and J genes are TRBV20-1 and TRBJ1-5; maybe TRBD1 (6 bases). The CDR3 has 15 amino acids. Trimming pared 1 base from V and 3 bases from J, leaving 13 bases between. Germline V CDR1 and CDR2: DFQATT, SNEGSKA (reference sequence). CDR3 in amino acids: CSARVLDRDNQPQHF. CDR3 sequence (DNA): TGCAGTGCTAGAGTCTTGGACAGAGACAATCAGCCCCAGCATTTT.